This TCR beta chain was sequenced for a study of read filtering for tumor transcriptome and immune sequencing. Germline CDR1 is SGHDT and CDR2 is YYEEEE. V lost 3 bases, J lost 10 bases, and 22 bases lay in between. The CDR3 runs to 16 residues. Molecular barcoded adaptors covering alpha/delta and beta/gamma chains were used on about 0.4 ug RNA. Each CDR3 protein gets one entry after TCRdb re-called the reads with MiXCR. The table includes 48,000 or so distinct CDR3 sequences, approximately 18% detected once. This clonotype was detected many times. The clonotype was recovered from a donor at least 40 years old with multiple myeloma. Sequenced: a population of CD138-negative cells sorted from bone marrow. The chain couples TRBV5-6 to TRBJ1-4, with no clear D. The CDR3 is CASSSPFRQADGKLFF. CDR3 sequence (DNA): TGTGCCAGCAGCTCTCCATTTAGACAAGCGGACGGAAAACTGTTTTTT.